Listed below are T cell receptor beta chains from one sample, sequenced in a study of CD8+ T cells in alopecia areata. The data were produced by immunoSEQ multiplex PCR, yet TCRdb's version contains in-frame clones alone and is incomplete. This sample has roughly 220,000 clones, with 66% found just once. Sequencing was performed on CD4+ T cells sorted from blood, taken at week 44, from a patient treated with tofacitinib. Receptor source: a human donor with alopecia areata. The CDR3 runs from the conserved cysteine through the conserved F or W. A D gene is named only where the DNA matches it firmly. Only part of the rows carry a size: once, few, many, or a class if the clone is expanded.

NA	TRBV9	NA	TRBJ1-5	TGTGCCAGCAGCGTCAGGGGCTTCGGGGGGGAGCCCCAGCATTTT	CASSVRGFGGEPQHF
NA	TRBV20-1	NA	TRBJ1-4	TGCAGTGCTTACCTAGGGGAAAAACTGTTTTTT	CSAYLGEKLFF
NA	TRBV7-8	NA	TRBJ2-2	TGTGCCAGCAGCTTAGCGAGCGCAGGGGTCAGAACCGGGGAGCTGTTTTTT	CASSLASAGVRTGELFF
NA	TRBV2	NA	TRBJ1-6	TGTGCCAGCAGGATACAGAGCGCCAGATCACCCCTCCACTTT	CASRIQSARSPLHF
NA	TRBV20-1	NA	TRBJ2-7	TGCAGTGCCTCTCGGGGATACGAGCAGTACTTC	CSASRGYEQYF
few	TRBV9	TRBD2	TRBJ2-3	TGTGCCAGCAGCGCCCTGACTAGCGGGGGGGCAGATACGCAGTATTTT	CASSALTSGGADTQYF
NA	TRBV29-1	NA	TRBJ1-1	TGCAGCGCCACAAACAGGGCATCGAACACTGAAGCTTTCTTT	CSATNRASNTEAFF
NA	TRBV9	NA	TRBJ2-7	TGTGCCAGCAGCGTAGGCGGGGGCAACGAGCAGTACTTC	CASSVGGGNEQYF
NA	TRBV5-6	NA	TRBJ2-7	TGTGCCAGCAGCTTCACGCCATCGTACGAGCAGTACTTC	CASSFTPSYEQYF
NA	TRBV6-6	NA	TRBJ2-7	TGTGCCAGCATTGGACTGAAGACCTACGAGCAGTACTTC	CASIGLKTYEQYF
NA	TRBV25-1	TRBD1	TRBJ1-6	TGTGCCAGCAGTGGGGACAGGCTGAATTCACCCCTCCACTTT	CASSGDRLNSPLHF
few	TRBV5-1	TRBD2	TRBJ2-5	TGCGCCAGCAGCTTGGTCGGGGGGGCCGTAGAGACCCAGTACTTC	CASSLVGGAVETQYF
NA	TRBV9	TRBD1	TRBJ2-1	TGTGCCAGCAGCCCCCGGGACAGATCATACAATGAGCAGTTCTTC	CASSPRDRSYNEQFF
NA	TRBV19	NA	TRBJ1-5	TGTGCCAGTAGTATTGTAGGCAGCCACAATCAGCCCCAGCATTTT	CASSIVGSHNQPQHF
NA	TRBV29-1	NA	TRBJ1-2	TGCAGCGCTGTGGACACGATTAAGGTCAGCGGCTATGGCTACACCTTC	CSAVDTIKVSGYGYTF
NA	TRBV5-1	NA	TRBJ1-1	TGCGCCAGCAGCTTGGGTGACCAATACACTGAAGCTTTCTTT	CASSLGDQYTEAFF
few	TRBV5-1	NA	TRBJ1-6	TGCGCCAGCAGCTTGCACGGTGAGGTTTTAAATTCACCCCTCCACTTT	CASSLHGEVLNSPLHF
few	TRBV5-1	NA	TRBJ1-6	TGCGCCAGCAGCCGAGCAGGAAATAATTCACCCCTCCACTTT	CASSRAGNNSPLHF
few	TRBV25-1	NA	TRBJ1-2	TGTGCCAGCAGTGAAGGGGTAGGGAAGGGCCTCTATGGCTACACCTTC	CASSEGVGKGLYGYTF
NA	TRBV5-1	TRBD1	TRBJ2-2	TGCGCCAGCAGCTCGGGACAGGGTAATCTCGGGGAGCTGTTTTTT	CASSSGQGNLGELFF
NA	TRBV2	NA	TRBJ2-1	TGTGCCAGCAGTCGAGGACGGATATCCTACAATGAGCAGTTCTTC	CASSRGRISYNEQFF
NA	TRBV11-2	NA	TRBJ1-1	TGTGCCAGCAGCTTAGGTGGACTTTCGAACACTGAAGCTTTCTTT	CASSLGGLSNTEAFF
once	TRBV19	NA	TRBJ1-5	TGTGCCAGTAGTAATAATGGGGGTCGCAATCAGCCCCAGCATTTT	CASSNNGGRNQPQHF
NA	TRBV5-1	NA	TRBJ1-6	TGCGCCAGCAGCTCAGGTTTGGATAATTCACCCCTCCACTTT	CASSSGLDNSPLHF
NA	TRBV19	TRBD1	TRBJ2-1	TGTGCCAGTAGTATCCCGGGACAGGGGGGAGTAAGCTCCTACAATGAGCAGTTCTTC	CASSIPGQGGVSSYNEQFF
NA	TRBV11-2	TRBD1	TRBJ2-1	TGTGCCAGCACAAAGGAGACAGGGACCTACAATGAGCAGTTCTTC	CASTKETGTYNEQFF
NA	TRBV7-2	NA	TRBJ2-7	TGTGCCAGCAGCCAACGGGTCGAGCAGTACTTC	CASSQRVEQYF
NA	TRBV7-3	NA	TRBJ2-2	TGTGCCAGCAGCTTATTTCCAGGGCCCGGGGAGCTGTTTTTT	CASSLFPGPGELFF
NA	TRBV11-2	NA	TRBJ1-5	TGTGCCAGCAGCTTAGTGGGGCCCGATCAGCCCCAGCATTTT	CASSLVGPDQPQHF
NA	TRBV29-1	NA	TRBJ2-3	TGCAGCGTTGGCGGGGCCGGGACGATGACATCCTACACAGATACGCAGTATTTT	CSVGGAGTMTSYTDTQYF
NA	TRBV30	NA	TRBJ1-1	TGTGCCTGGGCCCCATCAAACACTGAAGCTTTCTTT	CAWAPSNTEAFF
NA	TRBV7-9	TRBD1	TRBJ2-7	TGTGCCAGCAGCTCTCAGGGGGTCTCCTACGAGCAGTACTTC	CASSSQGVSYEQYF
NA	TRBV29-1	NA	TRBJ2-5	TGCAGCGTTGGCAGGGAAGAGACCCAGTACTTC	CSVGREETQYF